These 8 T cell receptor beta chains originate from one sample sequenced in a study of T cell repertoires in cytomegalovirus infection. One entry per CDR3 protein results from TCRdb running MiXCR on the reads. This sample has about 60,000 distinct CDR3 sequences, with 33% found just once. Their antigens remain unidentified. The sample comprised PBMCs, sequenced either directly or after in vitro stimulation (not recorded which). The receptors originated from a human donor in good health (CMV status not recorded). Some clones in this sample may be carry-over from other donors' samples.

This clonotype showed up just once. The J gene is TRBJ1-2, the V gene TRBV7-3, with 7 bases lining up with TRBD1. Per the germline V gene, CDR1 is SGHTA and CDR2 is FQGTGA. The CDR3 loop spans 12 amino acids. The V gene end was trimmed by 5 bases and the J gene end by 7 bases; junction bases not matched to a gene: 4. In DNA form, the CDR3 reads TGTGCCAGCAGCGCCACAGGGGTTGGCTACACCTTC. This encodes CASSATGVGYTF.

The chain is built from TRBV7-6 and TRBJ2-2, with 7 bases matching TRBD1. V was pared by 6 bases and J by 4 bases, with 5 bases of the junction left unmatched. CDR1 SGHVS and CDR2 FNYEAQ come from the germline V gene. The CDR3 runs 14 residues. The CDR3 sequence is CASRLAGGTGELFF. The CDR3 DNA follows: TGTGCCAGCAGGCTGGCAGGGGGCACCGGGGAGCTGTTTTTT.

The rearrangement joins TRBV5-5 to TRBJ1-4; the D gene is possibly TRBD1 (6 bases). The V and J ends lost 5 bases and 4 bases respectively, with 18 bases between them. The CDR3 extends over 16 amino acids. Germline loops: CDR1 SGHKS, CDR2 YYEKEE (reference sequence). The CDR3 is CASSAEDRLGNEKLFF. The CDR3 coding sequence is TGTGCCAGCAGTGCCGAGGACAGACTCGGTAATGAAAAACTGTTTTTT.

The rearrangement links TRBV7-9 to TRBJ2-2; D is unclear. The CDR3 is 15 residues long. Per germline, CDR1 SEHNR and CDR2 FQNEAQ (reference sequence). V shed 5 bases and J shed 5 bases, with 15 bases lying between them. CDR3 residues: CASSPKMGLTGELFF. DNA for the CDR3: TGTGCCAGCAGCCCAAAAATGGGGTTAACCGGGGAGCTGTTTTTT.

This clonotype was picked up a small number of times. The chain is built from TRBV28 and TRBJ2-7; 10 bases are shared with TRBD2. The CDR3 length is 16 residues. The germline CDR1 and CDR2 sequences are MDHEN and SYDVKM. Trimming removed 2 bases from V and 2 bases from J; junction bases left unmatched: 6. The CDR3 protein is CASSLPLAGDPYEQYF. The CDR3 nucleotides read TGTGCCAGCAGTTTACCTCTAGCGGGGGATCCCTACGAGCAGTACTTC. Variable domain in full (rest from reference TRBV28 and TRBJ2-7): DVKVTQSSRYLVKRTGEKVFLECVQDMDHENMFWYRQDPGLGLRLIYFSYDVKMKEKGDIPEGYSVSREKKERFSLILESASTNQTSMYLCASSLPLAGDPYEQYFGPGTRLTVT.

The chain uses TRBV6-2 or TRBV6-3 and TRBJ2-3; D gene uncertain. V was clipped by 6 bases and J by 4 bases, with 14 bases between them. This CDR3 region has 14 residues. Germline values: CDR1 MNHEY, CDR2 SVGEGT. Here the CDR3 reads CASSPRITADTQYF. The CDR3 region has the DNA TGTGCCAGCAGCCCCCGGATCACCGCAGATACGCAGTATTTT.

The rearrangement joins TRBV20-1 to TRBJ2-5; 7 bases align to TRBD2. From germline, CDR1 is DFQATT and CDR2 SNEGSKA (reference sequence). This CDR3 is built from 12 residues. Trimming at V came to 8 bases and at J to 9 bases, leaving 12 bases not matched to a gene. The DNA for the CDR3 is TGCAGTCTGGGGGAGGCCCGGGGGGCCCAGTACTTC. It translates to CSLGEARGAQYF.

The table lists this clonotype with a few counts. This chain joins TRBV30 and TRBJ1-5; D is unresolved. Germline lookup yields CDR1 GTSNPN and CDR2 SVGIG (reference sequence). With 8 bases removed from V and 4 bases from J, the gap between germline ends came to 15 bases. This CDR3 is built from 13 residues. The CDR3 sequence: CAAAGSTNQPQHF. DNA for the CDR3: TGTGCCGCGGCGGGTAGCACGAATCAGCCCCAGCATTTT.